One and the same sample provided the 4 T cell receptor beta chains below, sequenced in a study of cytomegalovirus exposure and HLA in healthy donors. Researchers ran the PCR with 60 Vbeta and 13 Jbeta primers. The data were produced by immunoSEQ multiplex PCR, yet TCRdb's version contains in-frame clones alone and is incomplete. Among nearly 110,000 clones listed, about 80% were seen once. The sequencing sample was made of PBMCs. These receptors originate from a young man in good health and CMV-seronegative.

CDR3 loop: CASSQVGQNTEAFF. The CDR3 bases are TGTGCCAGCAGCCAAGTGGGGCAGAACACTGAAGCTTTCTTT. This rearrangement joins TRBV4-2 to TRBJ1-1; possible D gene TRBD1, 5 bases. The length of the CDR3 is 14 residues. The germline V gene encodes CDR1 LGHNA and CDR2 YNFKEQ. V lost 1 base and J 1 base, leaving 7 bases between the germline ends.

The chain recombines TRBV5-6 with TRBJ2-5, with D tentatively TRBD1 (8 bases). The DNA end is more similar to TRBJ2-7, so the J call may be wrong. This CDR3 comprises 16 residues. CDR1 and CDR2 from the germline V gene are SGHDT and YYEEEE. As DNA, the CDR3 is TGTGCCAGCAGGGGGGGGACGGACAGGGCTCTTTTCGAGCAGTACTTC. Translated, it gives CASRGGTDRALFEQYF.

This sequence joins TRBV10-3 and TRBJ1-2, with a possible D match to TRBD1 (6 bases). CDR1 is ENHRY, CDR2 SYGVKD, per germline. The V and J ends lost 0 bases and 2 bases respectively, with 13 bases between them. The CDR3 is 16 amino acids. The CDR3 region has the DNA TGTGCCATCAGTGAGTCCCCTCGGACAGCGAACTATGGCTACACCTTC. Translated: CAISESPRTANYGYTF.

This clone was seen more than once but under ten times. CDR3 region: CASRADMNTEAFF. DNA of the CDR3: TGCGCCAGCAGGGCCGATATGAACACTGAAGCTTTCTTT. This chain uses TRBV5-1 with TRBJ1-1; the D is unclear. V shed 5 bases and J shed 0 bases, with 8 bases lying between them. This CDR3 comprises 13 residues. Per the germline V gene, CDR1 is SGHRS and CDR2 is YFSETQ.